Below are 12 T cell receptor beta chains sequenced from a single sample in a study of T-cell reconstitution after alpha-beta-depleted transplantation in children (dated by TCRdb to the mid-2010s). Library prep was done by PCR. The sequencer listed for this sample is Illumina HiSeq 2500. To normalize quantification of the TCRbeta repertoire, the TCR libraries were built with molecular barcoding that relied on unique molecular identifiers. TCRdb reprocessing: public reads trimmed at Q25 with fastp, clones called with MiXCR, in-frame beta chains kept. Rows with one shared CDR3 protein collapse into an entry with the most common genes and DNA. The sample includes about a million distinct CDR3 sequences, with about 31% observed a single time. The top ten hold 28% of the sample. The treatment or condition tag for this specimen amounts to: allogeneic hematopoietic cell transplantation with graft depleted of TCRalphabeta T cells and CD19 B cells.

Sequenced here: PBMCs, mostly from graft donor cells, sampled 360 days after TCRalphabeta/CD19-depleted stem cell transplant. Source of these receptors: a boy younger than two who had a stem cell transplant for SCID, so the T cells may come from the graft donor.

This clonotype was observed a handful of times. This chain joins TRBV11-1 and TRBJ2-1; weak D call: TRBD2 (5 bases). This CDR3 comprises 16 residues. From germline, CDR1 is SGHAT and CDR2 FQDESV (reference sequence). V was clipped by 5 bases and J by 9 bases, with 23 bases between them. CDR3 in amino acids: CASSPGYLASSGEQFF. The DNA for the CDR3 is TGTGCCAGCAGCCCCGGGTATCTCGCTAGCTCGGGTGAGCAGTTCTTC.

The chain couples TRBV27 to TRBJ2-7, with TRBD1 as a possible D gene (6 bases). The CDR3 covers 10 residues. Germline loops: CDR1 MNHEY, CDR2 SMNVEV (reference sequence). CDR3 nucleotide sequence: TGTGCGGCAGGGGACTACGAGCAGTACTTC. It is translated as CAAGDYEQYF.

This clonotype was recorded at least ten times. A junction boundary mismatches the germline segment, possibly from a read error. CDR3 loop: CASSLFSQETQYF. The CDR3, as DNA: TGTGCCAGCAGTTTATTTTCCCAAGAGACCCAGTACTTC. The genes are TRBV5-1 and TRBJ2-5; D gene uncertain. In germline, CDR1 is SGHRS, CDR2 YFSETQ. The CDR3 length is 13 residues.

The chain is built from TRBV27 and TRBJ1-5, with D maybe TRBD1 (5 bases). The V and J ends lost 6 bases and 3 bases respectively, with 18 bases between them. The CDR3 is 16 residues long. Germline CDR1 and CDR2: MNHEY and SMNVEV (reference sequence). The CDR3 DNA reads TGTGCCAGCAGCCAACCCAGGGTCACCGACAATCAGCCCCAGCATTTT. Its translation is CASSQPRVTDNQPQHF.

V gene TRBV18 combines with J gene TRBJ2-5; D might be TRBD1 or TRBD2, each matching 6 bases. V gave up 5 bases and J gave up 1 base, with 14 bases separating them. Germline CDR1 KGHSH, CDR2 LQKENI. The CDR3 totals 15 residues. The DNA for the CDR3 is TGTGCCAGCTCAACTCAACGGGGGCCCCAAGAGACCCAGTACTTC. Translated, it gives CASSTQRGPQETQYF.

CDR3 protein: CASSSFGLAEETQYF. The CDR3, as DNA: TGTGCCAGCAGCTCCTTCGGACTAGCGGAAGAGACCCAGTACTTC. This chain links TRBV7-2 with TRBJ2-5, with TRBD2 matching 10 bases. V lost 4 bases to trimming and J lost 3 bases; unmatched junction nucleotides: 5. In germline, CDR1 is SGHTA, CDR2 FQGNSA. CDR3 size: 15 residues.

The genes are TRBV5-1 and TRBJ1-1; D ambiguous. Germline-derived CDR1 and CDR2 are SGHRS and YFSETQ. Between the trimmed V and J ends, which lost 4 bases and 1 base, there was a span of 11 bases. This CDR3 comprises 14 residues. The CDR3 region is CASSDGRTNTEAFF. The CDR3 DNA reads as TGCGCCAGCAGCGACGGTAGGACGAACACTGAAGCTTTCTTT. The full variable domain, rest sourced from reference TRBV5-1 and TRBJ1-1, is KAGVTQTPRYLIKTRGQQVTLSCSPISGHRSVSWYQQTPGQGLQFLFEYFSETQRNKGNFPGRFSGRQFSNSRSEMNVSTLELGDSALYLCASSDGRTNTEAFFGQGTRLTVV.

The chain employs TRBV12-3 or TRBV12-4 and TRBJ2-7; D remains ambiguous. V was cut by 8 bases and J by 3 bases, with 11 bases left in between. The CDR3 extends over 12 amino acids. DNA for the CDR3: TGTGCCAGCCTCTGGCAGAGCTACGAGCAGTACTTC. Its protein product is CASLWQSYEQYF.

The V and J genes are TRBV25-1 and TRBJ2-7; 7 bases map to TRBD1. Germline trimming cut 4 bases from V and 0 bases from J; bases unmatched to any gene: 9. The length of the CDR3 is 16 residues. Germline lookup yields CDR1 MGHDK and CDR2 SYGVNS. As DNA, the CDR3 is TGTGCCAGCAGTGCCCCAGGACAGGCCCGCTCCTACGAGCAGTACTTC. Residues: CASSAPGQARSYEQYF.

This clonotype was seen a handful of times. This sequence joins TRBV12-3 or TRBV12-4 and TRBJ2-5, with 9 bases identical to TRBD1. The length of the CDR3 is 16 residues. V dropped 4 bases and J dropped 0; count of bases not matched to a gene: 6. The CDR3 region has the DNA TGTGCCAGCAGTTCCGGGACAGGGCTATACCAAGAGACCCAGTACTTC. It is translated as CASSSGTGLYQETQYF.

V is TRBV7-3 and J is TRBJ2-1; TRBD2 aligns across 7 bases. With 5 bases clipped from V and 0 bases from J, the junction kept 7 bases outside the gene matches. CDR1 and CDR2 from the germline V gene are SGHTA and FQGTGA. This CDR3 region has 16 residues. The CDR3 DNA reads TGTGCCAGCAGCCAGAGGGGAGGGAGCTCCTACAATGAGCAGTTCTTC. Translating it yields CASSQRGGSSYNEQFF.

This clonotype was picked up many times. The genes are TRBV6-1 and TRBJ2-1; 11 nucleotides match TRBD2. V lost 11 bases to trimming and J lost 8 bases; unmatched junction nucleotides: 17. CDR1 MNHNS and CDR2 SASEGT come from the germline V gene. This CDR3 comprises 16 residues. CDR3 DNA sequence: TGTGCCGCCGGGCTAGCGGGGGGCTCAGCTGGCGATGAGCAGTTCTTC. Translation gives CAAGLAGGSAGDEQFF.